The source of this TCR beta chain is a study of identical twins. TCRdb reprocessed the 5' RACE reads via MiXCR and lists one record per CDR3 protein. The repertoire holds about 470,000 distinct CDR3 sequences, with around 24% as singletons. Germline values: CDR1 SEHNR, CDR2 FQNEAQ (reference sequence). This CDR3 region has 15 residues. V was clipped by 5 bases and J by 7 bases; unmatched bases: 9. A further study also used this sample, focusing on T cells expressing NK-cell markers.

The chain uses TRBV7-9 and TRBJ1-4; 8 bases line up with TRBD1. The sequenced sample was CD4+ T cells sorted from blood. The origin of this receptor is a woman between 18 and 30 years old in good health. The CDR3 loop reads CASSGGTGSGEKLFF. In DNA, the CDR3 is TGTGCCAGCAGCGGCGGGACAGGATCGGGTGAAAAACTGTTTTTT.